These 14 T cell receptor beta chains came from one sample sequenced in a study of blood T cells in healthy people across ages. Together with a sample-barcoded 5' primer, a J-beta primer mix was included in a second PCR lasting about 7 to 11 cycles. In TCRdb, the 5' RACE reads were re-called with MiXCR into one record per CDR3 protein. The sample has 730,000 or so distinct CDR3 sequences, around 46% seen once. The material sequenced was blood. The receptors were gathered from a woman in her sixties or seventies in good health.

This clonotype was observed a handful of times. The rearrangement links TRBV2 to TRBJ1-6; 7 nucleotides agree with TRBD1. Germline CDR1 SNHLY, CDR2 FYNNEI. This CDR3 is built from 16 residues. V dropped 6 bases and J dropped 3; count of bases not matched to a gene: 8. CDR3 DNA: TGTGCCAGCAGGGACCCCGGGACAGACTATAATTCACCCCTCCACTTT. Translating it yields CASRDPGTDYNSPLHF. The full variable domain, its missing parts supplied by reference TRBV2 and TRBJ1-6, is EPEVTQTPSHQVTQMGQEVILRCVPISNHLYFYWYRQILGQKVEFLVSFYNNEISEKSEIFDDQFSVERPDGSNFTLKIRSTKLEDSAMYFCASRDPGTDYNSPLHFGNGTRLTVT.

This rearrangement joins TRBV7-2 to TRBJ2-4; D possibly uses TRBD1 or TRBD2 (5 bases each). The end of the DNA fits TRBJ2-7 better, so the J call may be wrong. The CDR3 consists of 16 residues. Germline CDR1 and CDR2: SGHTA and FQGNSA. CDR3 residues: CASSLGLGVDAYEQYF. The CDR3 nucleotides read TGTGCCAGCAGCTTAGGTTTGGGGGTAGACGCCTACGAGCAGTACTTC.

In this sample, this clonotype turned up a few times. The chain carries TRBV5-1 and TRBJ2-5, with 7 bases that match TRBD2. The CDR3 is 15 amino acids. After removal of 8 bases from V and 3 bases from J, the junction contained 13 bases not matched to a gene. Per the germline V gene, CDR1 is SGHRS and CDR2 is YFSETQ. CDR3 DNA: TGCGCCAGTAGGCAAGGGAGCGGGGCAGAAGAGACCCAGTACTTC. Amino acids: CASRQGSGAEETQYF. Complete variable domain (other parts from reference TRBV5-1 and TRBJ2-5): KAGVTQTPRYLIKTRGQQVTLSCSPISGHRSVSWYQQTPGQGLQFLFEYFSETQRNKGNFPGRFSGRQFSNSRSEMNVSTLELGDSALYLCASRQGSGAEETQYFGPGTRLLVL.

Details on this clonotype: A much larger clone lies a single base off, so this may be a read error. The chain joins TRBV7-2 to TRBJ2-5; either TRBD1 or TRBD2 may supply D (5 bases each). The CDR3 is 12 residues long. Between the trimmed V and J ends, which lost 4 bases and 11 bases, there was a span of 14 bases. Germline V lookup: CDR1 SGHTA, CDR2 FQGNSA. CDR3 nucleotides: TGTGCCAGCAGCTCAGTATTGGGGGAGCAGTACTTC. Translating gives CASSSVLGEQYF.

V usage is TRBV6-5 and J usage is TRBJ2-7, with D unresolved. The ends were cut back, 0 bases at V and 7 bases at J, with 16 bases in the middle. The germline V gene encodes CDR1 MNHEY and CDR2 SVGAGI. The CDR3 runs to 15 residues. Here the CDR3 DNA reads TGTGCCAGCAGTTACTCGACAACCAGAAGCAATGAGCAGTACTTC. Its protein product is CASSYSTTRSNEQYF.

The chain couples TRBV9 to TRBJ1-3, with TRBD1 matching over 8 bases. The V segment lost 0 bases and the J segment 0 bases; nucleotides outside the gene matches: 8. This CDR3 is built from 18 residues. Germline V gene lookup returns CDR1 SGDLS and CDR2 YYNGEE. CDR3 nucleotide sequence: TGTGCCAGCAGCGTAGATGGGACAGGAGTTTCCTCTGGAAACACCATATATTTT. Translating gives CASSVDGTGVSSGNTIYF.

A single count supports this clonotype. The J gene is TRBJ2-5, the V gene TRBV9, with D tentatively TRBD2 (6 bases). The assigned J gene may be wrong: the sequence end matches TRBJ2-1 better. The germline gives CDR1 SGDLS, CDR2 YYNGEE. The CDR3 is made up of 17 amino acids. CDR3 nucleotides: TGTGCCAGCAGCGTCGGAGCTAGCGCGAGTTTACAAGAGACCCAGTTCTTC. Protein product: CASSVGASASLQETQFF.

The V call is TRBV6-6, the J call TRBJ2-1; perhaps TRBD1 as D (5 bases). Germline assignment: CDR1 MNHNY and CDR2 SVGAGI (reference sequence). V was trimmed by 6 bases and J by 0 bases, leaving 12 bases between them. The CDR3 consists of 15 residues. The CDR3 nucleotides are TGTGCCAGCAGCCCAGGGATGGACTCCTACAATGAGCAGTTCTTC. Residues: CASSPGMDSYNEQFF.

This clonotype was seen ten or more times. As DNA, the CDR3 is TGTGCCAGCAGCTTGTACCACACAGATACGCAGTATTTT. It codes for CASSLYHTDTQYF. The V and J genes are TRBV14 and TRBJ2-3; D ambiguous. The CDR3 totals 13 residues. In germline, CDR1 is SGHDN, CDR2 FVKESK. Trimming left V 5 bases short and J 2 bases short, with 8 bases between.

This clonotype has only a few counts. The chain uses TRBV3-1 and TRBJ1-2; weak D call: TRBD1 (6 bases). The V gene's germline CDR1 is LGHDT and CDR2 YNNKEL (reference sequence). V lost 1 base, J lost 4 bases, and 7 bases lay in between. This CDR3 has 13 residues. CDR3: CASSQGQAYGYTF. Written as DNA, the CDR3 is TGTGCCAGCAGCCAAGGACAGGCCTATGGCTACACCTTC.

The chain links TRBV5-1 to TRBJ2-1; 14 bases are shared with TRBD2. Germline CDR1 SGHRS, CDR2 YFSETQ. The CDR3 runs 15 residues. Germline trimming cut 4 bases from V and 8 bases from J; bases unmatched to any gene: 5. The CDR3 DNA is TGCGCCAGCAGCGCGACTAGCGGGGGGGCCCATGAGCAGTTCTTC. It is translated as CASSATSGGAHEQFF.

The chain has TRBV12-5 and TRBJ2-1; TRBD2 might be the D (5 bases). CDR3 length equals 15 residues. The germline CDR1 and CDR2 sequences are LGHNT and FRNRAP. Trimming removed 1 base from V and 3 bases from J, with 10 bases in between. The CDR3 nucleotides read TGTGCTAGTGGTTTGGCCCTAGCAGGCTACAATGAGCAGTTCTTC. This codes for CASGLALAGYNEQFF. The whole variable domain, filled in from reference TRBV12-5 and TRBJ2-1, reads DARVTQTPRHKVTEMGQEVTMRCQPILGHNTVFWYRQTMMQGLELLAYFRNRAPLDDSGMPKDRFSAEMPDATLATLKIQPSEPRDSAVYFCASGLALAGYNEQFFGPGTRLTVL.

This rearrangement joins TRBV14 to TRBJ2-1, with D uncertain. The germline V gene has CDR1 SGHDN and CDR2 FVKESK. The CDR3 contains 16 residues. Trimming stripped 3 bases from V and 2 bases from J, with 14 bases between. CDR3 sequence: CASSHRLKSTYNEQFF. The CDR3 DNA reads TGTGCCAGCAGCCATAGGTTGAAGTCGACCTACAATGAGCAGTTCTTC.

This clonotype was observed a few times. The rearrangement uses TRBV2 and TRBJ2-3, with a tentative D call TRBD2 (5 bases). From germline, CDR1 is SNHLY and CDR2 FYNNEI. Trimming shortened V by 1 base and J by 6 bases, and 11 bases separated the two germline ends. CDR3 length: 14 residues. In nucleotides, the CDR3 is TGTGCCAGCAGTGAAGACGTGCGAGGGGATACGCAGTATTTT. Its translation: CASSEDVRGDTQYF.